The 17 T cell receptor beta chains reported below all come from one sample, sequenced in a study of cytomegalovirus exposure and HLA in healthy donors. Primers included in the PCR were 60 Vbeta and 13 Jbeta primers. Libraries were prepared by immunoSEQ multiplex PCR; TCRdb keeps only in-frame clonotypes and omits some of them. Of roughly 150,000 clones listed, around 78% were seen once; the top ten hold 1.5% to 2%. Material: PBMCs. Receptors were obtained from a young woman in good health and CMV-seronegative.

This chain links TRBV11-2 with TRBJ1-1; D is uncertain. This CDR3 has 14 amino acids. Germline V gene lookup returns CDR1 SGHAT and CDR2 FQNNGV. The germline V and J ends were trimmed by 3 bases and 3 bases, with 11 bases remaining between them. CDR3 region: CASSLIQHYTEAFF. The CDR3 DNA sequence: TGTGCCAGCAGCTTGATACAGCATTACACTGAAGCTTTCTTT.

The V and J genes are TRBV7-7 and TRBJ1-3; the D gene is possibly TRBD1 (6 bases). The CDR3 is 13 residues long. The V and J ends lost 5 bases and 4 bases respectively, with 9 bases between them. Germline CDR1 reads SSHAT; CDR2 reads FNYEAQ (reference sequence). CDR3 nucleotide sequence: TGTGCCAGCAGCATCGACAGGGGAAACACCATATATTTT. This sequence encodes CASSIDRGNTIYF. The full variable domain, with the rest looked up from reference TRBV7-7 and TRBJ1-3, is GAGVSQSPRYKVTKRGQDVTLRCDPISSHATLYWYQQALGQGPEFLTYFNYEAQPDKSGLPSDRFSAERPEGSISTLTIQRTEQRDSAMYRCASSIDRGNTIYFGEGSWLTVV.

The chain links TRBV7-6 to TRBJ1-1; 7 nucleotides agree with TRBD1. After removal of 4 bases from V and 0 bases from J, the junction contained 5 bases not matched to a gene. Germline-derived CDR1 and CDR2 are SGHVS and FNYEAQ. This CDR3 is built from 15 residues. CDR3 region: CASSSGQDLNTEAFF. The CDR3 DNA sequence: TGTGCCAGCAGCTCAGGACAGGACTTGAACACTGAAGCTTTCTTT.

The CDR3 protein is CASSSSGVTPSYEQYF. CDR3 in DNA: TGTGCCAGCAGCTCTAGCGGTGTCACCCCCTCCTACGAGCAGTACTTC. The chain carries TRBV7-9 and TRBJ2-7; 7 bases match TRBD2. The V segment lost 4 bases and the J segment 0 bases; nucleotides outside the gene matches: 9. The CDR3 has 16 amino acids. The germline gives CDR1 SEHNR, CDR2 FQNEAQ (reference sequence).

The genes are TRBV6-1 and TRBJ2-5; a weak D match, TRBD2 (5 bases). CDR1 is MNHNS and CDR2 is SASEGT in the germline V gene. There are 15 residues in the CDR3. V was cut by 3 bases and J by 3 bases, with 14 bases left in between. CDR3 amino acids: CASSDFRGPKETQYF. In DNA form, the CDR3 reads TGTGCCAGCAGTGACTTCCGGGGTCCGAAAGAGACCCAGTACTTC.

In this sample, this clone turned up once. CDR3 nucleotides: TGTGCCAGCAGTTCGACTAGCGGAGAAGATACGCAGTATTTT. Encoded protein: CASSSTSGEDTQYF. The chain employs TRBV27 and TRBJ2-3, with 9 bases that match TRBD2. Trimming at V came to 4 bases and at J to 5 bases, leaving 4 bases not matched to a gene. Germline loops: CDR1 MNHEY, CDR2 SMNVEV (reference sequence). The CDR3 consists of 14 residues.

The table lists this clone with a few counts. The chain has TRBV6-5 and TRBJ2-5, with D perhaps matching TRBD1 (5 bases). The CDR3 contains 16 residues. V was pared by 1 base and J by 5 bases, with 17 bases between. Looked up from germline, CDR1 is MNHEY and CDR2 is SVGAGI. Here the CDR3 reads CASSYFGVGQQETQYF. Written as DNA, the CDR3 is TGTGCCAGCAGTTACTTCGGCGTGGGGCAGCAGGAGACCCAGTACTTC.

The chain has TRBV10-3 and TRBJ2-7, with 11 bases that match TRBD2. The CDR3 sequence is 16 residues long. After removal of 6 bases from V and 2 bases from J, the junction contained 9 bases not matched to a gene. From germline, CDR1 is ENHRY and CDR2 SYGVKD. In DNA, the CDR3 is TGTGCCATCAGGAGGTCCGATAGCGGGGGGGCCTACGAGCAGTACTTC. Its protein product is CAIRRSDSGGAYEQYF.

This clone came up once. The J gene is TRBJ1-4, the V gene TRBV10-3; 9 bases are a match to TRBD1. The germline gives CDR1 ENHRY, CDR2 SYGVKD. This CDR3 comprises 14 residues. After removal of 10 bases from V and 0 bases from J, the junction contained 3 bases not matched to a gene. The CDR3 region is CATRTGATNEKLFF. CDR3 nucleotide sequence: TGTGCCACCCGGACAGGGGCAACTAATGAAAAACTGTTTTTT.

CDR3: CASSLVASEQFF. The CDR3 DNA follows: TGTGCCAGCAGCTTGGTTGCAAGCGAGCAGTTCTTC. The rearrangement links TRBV5-6 to TRBJ2-1; D is unclear. V was clipped by 0 bases and J by 10 bases, with 8 bases between them. Germline CDR1 is SGHDT and CDR2 is YYEEEE. This CDR3 contains 12 residues.

This clone turned up a few times. The V and J genes are TRBV4-3 and TRBJ2-1, with TRBD2 as a possible D gene (6 bases). V was pared by 4 bases and J by 2 bases, with 12 bases between. The germline CDR1 and CDR2 sequences are LGHNA and YSLEER. This CDR3 has 15 amino acids. CDR3: CASSRRLGTYNEQFF. The CDR3 coding sequence is TGCGCCAGCAGCCGCCGACTAGGAACCTACAATGAGCAGTTCTTC.

This clone was counted only a few times. This CDR3 is CASSPGTSGSNEQFF. In nucleotides, the CDR3 is TGTGCCAGCAGCCCCGGGACTAGCGGGAGCAATGAGCAGTTCTTC. The rearrangement uses TRBV4-2 and TRBJ2-1; the match to TRBD2 covers 14 bases. Per the germline V gene, CDR1 is LGHNA and CDR2 is YNFKEQ. The CDR3 totals 15 residues. Trimming removed 4 bases from V and 6 bases from J; junction bases left unmatched: 2.

V usage is TRBV28 and J usage is TRBJ1-2, with 7 bases that match TRBD1. Germline lookup yields CDR1 MDHEN and CDR2 SYDVKM. This CDR3 spans 15 amino acids. Trimming cost V 1 base and J 3 bases; bases outside gene matches: 5. The CDR3 is CASSLFRDSDYGYTF. In DNA form, the CDR3 reads TGTGCCAGCAGTTTATTCCGGGACAGTGACTATGGCTACACCTTC.

This clone came up a few times. This sequence joins TRBV29-1 and TRBJ2-3; possible D gene TRBD1, 5 bases. CDR3 length: 14 amino acids. Germline V gives CDR1 SQVTM, CDR2 ANQGSEA. The V gene lost 6 bases and the J gene lost 10 bases, with 23 bases spanning the gap. The DNA of the CDR3 is TGCAGCGTCCAAGGGGCAGTTCCCCCTTACGCGCAGTATTTT. Translating it yields CSVQGAVPPYAQYF.

This clone was observed a few times. The rearrangement links TRBV15 to TRBJ1-5; 9 positions match TRBD1. Germline values: CDR1 LNHNV, CDR2 YYDKDF (reference sequence). The CDR3 consists of 14 residues. Trimming removed 8 bases from V and 0 bases from J; junction bases left unmatched: 2. Written as DNA, the CDR3 is TGTGCCACCGGACAGGGGATTAGCAATCAGCCCCAGCATTTT. It encodes CATGQGISNQPQHF.

The chain has TRBV5-1 and TRBJ2-7, with 11 bases matching TRBD2. Germline assignment: CDR1 SGHRS and CDR2 YFSETQ. This CDR3 contains 15 residues. V lost 1 base to trimming and J lost 5 bases; unmatched junction nucleotides: 5. CDR3 protein: CASSLTSGSLHEQYV. As DNA, the CDR3 is TGCGCCAGCAGCTTGACTAGCGGGAGTCTTCACGAGCAGTACGTC.

The J gene is TRBJ2-1, the V gene TRBV5-6; 15 bases are a match to TRBD2. CDR1 and CDR2 from the germline V gene are SGHDT and YYEEEE. CDR3 length: 17 residues. V shed 4 bases and J 9 bases; nucleotides not matched to a gene: 11. In nucleotides, the CDR3 is TGTGCCAGCAGCCGCCCCGGGACTAGCGGGGGGTATGGTGAGCAGTTCTTC. Translation gives CASSRPGTSGGYGEQFF.